Presented here are 19 T cell receptor beta chains from one specimen sequenced in a study of cytomegalovirus exposure and HLA in healthy donors. PCR amplification relied on 60 Vbeta primers (plus 13 Jbeta primers). Only in-frame clones appear in the TCRdb table, and some are missing; sequencing was by immunoSEQ multiplex PCR. The sample holds around 120,000 clones; around four fifths are singletons and the top ten take around 30%. Sequenced input: PBMCs. The receptors stem from a man in his sixties in good health and CMV-seropositive.

The gene calls are TRBV28 and TRBJ1-2, with a tentative D call TRBD1 (5 bases). Trimming removed 4 bases from V and 0 bases from J, with 12 bases in between. Germline values: CDR1 MDHEN, CDR2 SYDVKM. This CDR3 is 15 amino acids long. CDR3 in DNA: TGTGCCAGCAGTTCCCCTGGGGGGGCTAACTATGGCTACACCTTC. Translated: CASSSPGGANYGYTF.

The V gene is TRBV5-8, the J gene TRBJ1-2; a possible D gene is TRBD1 (5 bases). V was pared by 1 base and J by 2 bases, with 15 bases between. Germline CDR1 reads SGHTS; CDR2 reads YDEGEE. The CDR3 extends over 16 amino acids. CDR3 sequence: CASSLFQGGENYGYTF. CDR3 bases: TGTGCCAGCAGCTTGTTTCAGGGAGGGGAAAACTATGGCTACACCTTC.

V usage is TRBV7-9 and J usage is TRBJ2-5, with TRBD2 matching 7 bases. CDR3 length equals 16 residues. In germline, CDR1 is SEHNR, CDR2 FQNEAQ (reference sequence). V shed 5 bases, J shed 4 bases, and the junction held 13 bases outside the gene matches. CDR3 amino acids: CASSALTPGRGETQYF. Here the CDR3 DNA reads TGTGCCAGCAGCGCCCTTACTCCGGGGAGGGGAGAGACCCAGTACTTC.

V is TRBV7-6 and J is TRBJ2-5, with 11 bases that match TRBD2. V lost 5 bases, J lost 7 bases, and 18 bases stayed unmatched. The CDR3 contains 18 residues. Germline V lookup: CDR1 SGHVS, CDR2 FNYEAQ. CDR3 sequence (DNA): TGTGCCAGCAGCCCTAATTTTCCCTTAGCGGGGGGGCTAGGGACCCAGTACTTC. It encodes CASSPNFPLAGGLGTQYF.

Here the CDR3 reads CASSQDRGNTEAFF. The CDR3 DNA reads TGTGCCAGCAGTCAAGACAGGGGGAACACTGAAGCTTTCTTT. V is TRBV6-1 and J is TRBJ1-1, with 8 bases lining up with TRBD1. Germline values: CDR1 MNHNS, CDR2 SASEGT. Trimming cost V 5 bases and J 1 base; bases outside gene matches: 3. CDR3 length equals 14 residues.

This rearrangement joins TRBV19 to TRBJ1-4, with 9 bases lining up with TRBD1. Germline CDR1 and CDR2: LNHDA and SQIVND (reference sequence). CDR3 length: 13 amino acids. V lost 3 bases and J lost 7; bases outside the gene matches: 0. The CDR3: CASSMDRGEKLFF. As DNA, the CDR3 is TGTGCCAGTAGTATGGACAGGGGTGAAAAACTGTTTTTT. Using reference TRBV19 and TRBJ1-4 for the parts outside the CDR3, the full variable domain is DGGITQSPKYLFRKEGQNVTLSCEQNLNHDAMYWYRQDPGQGLRLIYYSQIVNDFQKGDIAEGYSVSREKKESFPLTVTSAQKNPTAFYLCASSMDRGEKLFFGSGTQLSVL.

The V gene is TRBV5-1, the J gene TRBJ1-4; weak D call: TRBD1 (6 bases). Germline V gene sequence: CDR1 SGHRS, CDR2 YFSETQ. This CDR3 spans 14 amino acids. The ends were cut back, 4 bases at V and 4 bases at J, with 11 bases in the middle. For the CDR3, the DNA is TGCGCCAGCAGCCCCGGACAGCGTAATGAAAAACTGTTTTTT. This encodes CASSPGQRNEKLFF.

The gene calls are TRBV5-5 and TRBJ1-1; 11 bases map to TRBD1. Trimming cost V 0 bases and J 0 bases; bases outside gene matches: 4. This CDR3 is built from 17 residues. The germline V gene has CDR1 SGHKS and CDR2 YYEKEE (reference sequence). The CDR3, as DNA: TGTGCCAGCAGCTTGGCCTGGGGACAGGGGGTGAACACTGAAGCTTTCTTT. Amino acid sequence: CASSLAWGQGVNTEAFF.

The chain is built from TRBV2 and TRBJ1-1; 7 bases agree with TRBD1. Germline lookup yields CDR1 SNHLY and CDR2 FYNNEI. The CDR3 consists of 13 residues. The V and J ends lost 4 bases and 5 bases, in that order; junction bases with no gene match: 4. This CDR3 reads CASSGQGITEAFF. The DNA for the CDR3 is TGTGCCAGCAGTGGACAGGGAATTACTGAAGCTTTCTTT.

This clone was detected only once. V usage is TRBV5-1 and J usage is TRBJ2-1, with 15 positions matching TRBD2. V shed 4 bases and J 8 bases; nucleotides not matched to a gene: 4. Germline CDR1 and CDR2: SGHRS and YFSETQ. There are 15 residues in the CDR3. CDR3 sequence reads: CASSPGLAGGYEQFF. CDR3 in DNA: TGCGCCAGCAGCCCGGGACTAGCGGGGGGATATGAGCAGTTCTTC.

V and J are TRBV6-1 and TRBJ2-7; 8 bases map to TRBD2. V shed 4 bases and J 7 bases; nucleotides not matched to a gene: 6. In germline, CDR1 is MNHNS, CDR2 SASEGT. CDR3 length: 13 amino acids. Written as DNA, the CDR3 is TGTGCCAGCAGTGGCGGGGGGATTAGGGAGCAGTACTTC. Its translation: CASSGGGIREQYF.

The J gene is TRBJ2-7, the V gene TRBV27, with D possibly TRBD1 on 6 matching bases. Germline V gene data show CDR1 as MNHEY and CDR2 as SMNVEV (reference sequence). Between the trimmed V and J ends, which lost 3 bases and 4 bases, there was a span of 10 bases. This CDR3 comprises 13 residues. CDR3 in amino acids: CASSFGTRYEQYF. CDR3 bases: TGTGCCAGCAGTTTCGGGACAAGATACGAGCAGTACTTC.

This clone was seen once. This chain joins TRBV5-6 and TRBJ2-5, with 7 bases that match TRBD2. Judging by the DNA end, TRBJ2-7 fits better; the J call may be wrong. The CDR3 is 12 residues long. Germline assignment: CDR1 SGHDT and CDR2 YYEEEE. In DNA form, the CDR3 reads TGTGCCAGCAGCTTGCTAGCGGACGAGCAGTACTTC. This gives the protein CASSLLADEQYF.

This chain joins TRBV19 and TRBJ1-5; D call uncertain. The CDR3 sequence is 12 residues long. With 3 bases removed from V and 4 bases from J, the gap between germline ends came to 4 bases. From germline, CDR1 is LNHDA and CDR2 SQIVND (reference sequence). This chain's CDR3 is CASSIRNQPQHF. The CDR3 DNA follows: TGTGCCAGTAGTATCAGGAATCAGCCCCAGCATTTT.

The chain is built from TRBV7-9 and TRBJ2-1; 13 nucleotides match TRBD2. This CDR3 comprises 17 residues. V dropped 5 bases and J dropped 2; count of bases not matched to a gene: 6. The V gene's germline CDR1 is SEHNR and CDR2 FQNEAQ (reference sequence). CDR3 sequence reads: CASSLRLAGGTYNEQFF. The CDR3 DNA reads TGTGCCAGCAGCCTTCGACTAGCGGGGGGCACCTACAATGAGCAGTTCTTC.

This chain joins TRBV27 and TRBJ2-7; no reliable D call. The V and J ends lost 5 bases and 0 bases respectively, with 14 bases between them. Germline CDR1 MNHEY, CDR2 SMNVEV (reference sequence). The CDR3 is made up of 15 amino acids. CDR3 in amino acids: CASSIQFIHSYEQYF. CDR3 nucleotide sequence: TGTGCCAGCAGTATACAGTTTATCCACTCCTACGAGCAGTACTTC.

V gene TRBV5-1 combines with J gene TRBJ2-2, with a weak D call TRBD1 (6 bases). V lost 6 bases and J 4 bases, leaving 19 bases between the germline ends. CDR3 length: 16 amino acids. Germline CDR1 SGHRS, CDR2 YFSETQ. CDR3 in DNA: TGCGCCAGCACCGATGGTGGACAGACTTCCACCGGGGAGCTGTTTTTT. Protein product: CASTDGGQTSTGELFF.

This clone was seen a few times. Sequence at one end of the junction differs from germline and may be a read error. This sequence joins TRBV5-3 and TRBJ2-5, with D perhaps TRBD2 (6 bases). Near its end, the DNA agrees better with TRBJ2-7, so the J call may be wrong. TRBV5-3 belongs to the ORF category, with a function that is uncertain. This CDR3 has 15 residues. DNA of the CDR3: TGTGCCAGCAGCTTGGCGGCTAGCGAGAAATACGAGCAGTACTTC. Encoded protein: CASSLAASEKYEQYF.

The rearrangement links TRBV18 to TRBJ2-2; maybe TRBD2 (5 bases). In germline, CDR1 is KGHSH, CDR2 LQKENI. Trimming removed 3 bases at V and 3 bases at J, with 8 bases between. CDR3 length: 14 residues. The CDR3 loop is CASSPPGYTGELFF. The CDR3 DNA follows: TGTGCCAGCTCACCGCCGGGGTACACCGGGGAGCTGTTTTTT. Looking up the rest from reference TRBV18 and TRBJ2-2 gives the full variable domain: NAGVMQNPRHLVRRRGQEARLRCSPMKGHSHVYWYRQLPEEGLKFMVYLQKENIIDESGMPKERFSAEFPKEGPSILRIQQVVRGDSAAYFCASSPPGYTGELFFGEGSRLTVL.